This T cell receptor (beta chain) was identified during a study of Ad26.COV2.S vaccination and SARS-CoV-2 variants. Trimming removed 4 bases from V and 1 base from J, with 7 bases in between. The germline V gene has CDR1 SGHDN and CDR2 FVKESK. The CDR3 has 13 residues. As for treatment: around 19 received Ad26.COV2.S at low or high dose, single or two shots; about five received placebo; per-sample allocation not given. Sampling occurred on day 63 after the first vaccine or placebo injection. Some clones are missing from TCRdb's copy, which holds only in-frame ones; the method was immunoSEQ multiplex PCR. The repertoire holds hundreds of thousands of clones, around 87% seen once, with about 3.5% in the top ten.

The gene calls are TRBV14 and TRBJ1-2; the D is unclear. Specimen: peripheral blood, collected in a trial of Ad26.COV2.S vaccine versus placebo. The sequence was obtained from a person aged 18-60 years who received the Ad26.COV2.S COVID-19 vaccine or a placebo. CDR3 bases: TGTGCCAGCAGCCTACTCAGTAACTATGGCTACACCTTC. Translating it yields CASSLLSNYGYTF. Full variable domain (outside the CDR3, taken from reference TRBV14 and TRBJ1-2): EAGVTQFPSHSVIEKGQTVTLRCDPISGHDNLYWYRRVMGKEIKFLLHFVKESKQDESGMPNNRFLAERTGGTYSTLKVQPAELEDSGVYFCASSLLSNYGYTFGSGTRLTVV.